This T cell receptor beta chain was obtained from a study of beta chain features in type 1 diabetes. Study-level background: Cell yields, gender and age were similar in healthy donors and patients.

The CDR3 sequence is 14 residues long. Germline-derived CDR1 and CDR2 are SGHTA and FQGTGA. With V trimmed by 5 bases and J by 10 bases, 9 bases remained unmatched. Only a few counts were recorded for this clone. Its specificity is not known. Sequenced material consisted of expressed TCRB transcripts (all of the isolated RNA was reverse transcribed). The average output of naive, central memory and regulatory T cell samples was several million reads. Repertoires were generated with immunoSEQ multiplex PCR, while TCRdb's copy carries only in-frame clones and drops some. Of around 500,000 clones detected, roughly 11% appear once; the ten largest clones hold more than 0.045%. Study-wide findings and caveats: Cells with high TCR expression could be over-represented by cDNA sequencing. PCR might show a preference for shorter templates, equally across patients and controls.

The sample consisted of naive CD4+ T cells from blood. The origin of this receptor is a woman aged 18-29 years in good health. The chain couples TRBV7-3 to TRBJ2-1, with TRBD2 matching 9 bases. The CDR3 coding sequence is TGTGCCAGCAGCCCGAAACCCCTAGCGGGAGAGCAGTTCTTC. It yields the protein CASSPKPLAGEQFF.